These T cell receptor beta chains were read from a single sample in a study of blood T cell repertoires in COVID-19. The data were produced by immunoSEQ multiplex PCR, yet TCRdb's version contains in-frame clones alone and is incomplete. The sample shows over 90,000 clones, almost 85% of them seen only once. Sequencing was done on a sample of peripheral blood. The receptors here all came from a man in his forties or fifties with active or convalescent COVID-19. CDR3s include the opening cysteine and the closing phenylalanine or tryptophan.

J gene: TRBJ1-1; V gene: TRBV7-9; CDR3 protein: CASSSRGEAFF
J gene: TRBJ1-4; V gene: TRBV19; CDR3 protein: CASGPGQGTEKLFF
J gene: TRBJ2-1; V gene: TRBV6-4; CDR3 protein: CASSDSSGGANEQFF
J gene: TRBJ1-5; V gene: TRBV12-3/TRBV12-4; CDR3 protein: CASSHGNQPQHF
J gene: TRBJ2-1; V gene: TRBV4-3; CDR3 protein: CASSQSMDSSNEQFF
J gene: TRBJ1-3; V gene: TRBV9; CDR3 protein: CASSDPGSGNTIYF
J gene: TRBJ2-5; V gene: TRBV11-3; CDR3 protein: CASSFEDRGYNKETQYF
J gene: TRBJ2-5; V gene: TRBV18; CDR3 protein: CASSPPGQGIGETQYF
J gene: TRBJ2-7; V gene: TRBV6-1; CDR3 protein: CASSEGTSGTYEQYF
J gene: TRBJ1-3; V gene: TRBV12-3/TRBV12-4; CDR3 protein: CASGSAGGNTIYF
J gene: TRBJ2-3; V gene: TRBV7-3; CDR3 protein: CASSLTSGIRDTQYF
J gene: TRBJ2-2; V gene: TRBV4-2; CDR3 protein: CASSQGIGGNTGELFF
J gene: TRBJ2-1; V gene: TRBV11-2; CDR3 protein: CASSHTSGGTYNEQFF
J gene: TRBJ1-2; V gene: TRBV3-1/TRBV3-2; CDR3 protein: CATHDTTGRGSGYTF
J gene: TRBJ1-1; V gene: TRBV2; CDR3 protein: CATTGAQNTEAFF
J gene: TRBJ2-7; V gene: TRBV5-4; CDR3 protein: CASSKEGQAYEQYF
J gene: TRBJ2-5; V gene: TRBV7-7; CDR3 protein: CASSLGRAIETQYF
J gene: TRBJ1-5; V gene: TRBV5-6; CDR3 protein: CASSTKIYETRNQPQHF
J gene: TRBJ2-7; V gene: TRBV3-1/TRBV3-2; CDR3 protein: CASSQGSGGASYEQYF
J gene: TRBJ1-2; V gene: TRBV7-9; CDR3 protein: CASSLAWASYYGYTF
J gene: TRBJ1-6; V gene: TRBV5-1; CDR3 protein: CASSMTGVNSPLHF
J gene: TRBJ2-5; V gene: TRBV10-3; CDR3 protein: CAIRTDSKETQYF